This T cell receptor (beta chain) stems from a study of cytomegalovirus exposure and HLA in healthy donors (dated by TCRdb to between 2016 and 2019). At the level of the whole study: According to an earlier analysis of 587 of the donors, 150 million to 200 million T cells yielded approximately 120 million unique TCR beta sequences and 276 Gb of sequence data. Roughly 300 gigabases of sequencing data and 70 million to 85 million unique TCR sequences were included in an early release covering roughly 700 HLA-typed donors. Of the approximately 400 genotyped donors, 81% were placed in the genetic ancestry cluster associated with self-reported Caucasian donors. The aim of the study was to test whether cataloging public T cell receptors could identify signatures of past pathogen exposure. The T cell repertoires of under 700 subjects were profiled by immunosequencing and related to cytomegalovirus serostatus. In addition to the first cohort of 666 subjects, a separate validation cohort of over 90 different subjects was used. To predict cytomegalovirus infection status, the study combined high-throughput TCR immunosequencing, statistical association of individual TCRs with disease status, and machine learning. To study patterns of TCR occurrence, a later analysis re-analyzed previously published TCR beta repertoires from several hundred donors and added high-resolution HLA genotyping. Rather than using new phenotypic data, the later analysis identified candidate immune exposures from TCR beta sequences and from how often those sequences occurred across donors. An earlier analysis of 587 of the donors used high-throughput TCR beta sequencing to judge whether each TCR beta V gene segment behaved as functional or pseudogenic. Donor age, sex, ethnicity and CMV serostatus were compiled alongside the repertoire data. Genome-wide SNP genotypes for about 60% of the roughly 670 donors were used in a later genetic analysis, which treated that subset as a discovery cohort. Every discovery cohort repertoire had been produced on one sequencing platform. Both class I and class II loci were covered by HLA typing, at four-digit resolution. The number of donors typed differed by locus, with 629-630 for A, B, C, DRB1 and DQB1, about 500 for DQA1, 606 for DPA1, and over 400 for DPB1. Roughly 5 DR-DQ haplotypes were handled as single units for association and clustering because linkage in the cohort was strong. Among about 400 genotyped donors of the cohort, an average of roughly 230,000 unique TCR beta nucleotide sequences was sequenced per donor, of which 15% to 20% were non-productive. The paper's findings and limits, for the study overall: Assigning TCR associations to individual alleles was difficult when HLA alleles, especially DR and DQ, strongly co-occurred. A later genetic analysis reported fewer N-insertions in productive TCRs among donors in an Asian-associated ancestry cluster than the roughly 720-donor mean. According to a later analysis, parvovirus B19, influenza, CMV and Epstein-Barr virus appeared linked to several top co-occurrence clusters. Because HLA typing was unavailable for some donors at each locus, only the typed subset was used in association tests. A later analysis found that HLA-associated TCR beta chains were more clonally expanded and had lower generation probabilities than equally common non-associated chains. Linkage disequilibrium might explain the correlated functional status among segregating V segments, but an unknown experimental factor could not be excluded. In a later analysis, the rate of TCR association differed among HLA loci, with DRB1 alleles having the most associated TCRs and HLA-C alleles having the fewest. The only immune exposure information available for the cohort was CMV serostatus. In the study, roughly 160 TCR beta chains were listed as associated with cytomegalovirus. Most CMV-associated TCR beta chains appeared to be HLA-restricted in a later analysis, and the HLA associations seemed to be driven largely by CMV exposure. In a later analysis, about 16,000 TCR beta sequences were associated with specific HLA alleles at a false discovery rate of 0.05. Three of the identified cytomegalovirus-associated TCR beta chains were confirmed in vitro to be specific for cytomegalovirus antigens. An earlier analysis of approximately 590 of the donors showed that most TCR beta V segments appeared in productive rearrangements either about 90% or about 30% of the time, which broadly matched IMGT annotations. Because counts were too low, fewer than 20 rarely observed V segments, including chromosome 9 orphons, were excluded from the earlier analysis of under 650 of the donors. The classifier was reported to diagnose cytomegalovirus status with high specificity and sensitivity in both the original and validation cohorts. A further reported finding was that TCR beta sequences accurately predicted the HLA-A and HLA-B alleles for most subjects in the first cohort. A group of highly shared sequence variants was considered likely to be a technical artifact of the sequencing pipeline. Some IMGT-functional V segments, including TRBV6-2 and TRBV6-3, could not be distinguished by the 87-base-pair reads and were therefore excluded. According to the authors, the approach could potentially be generalized to other disease states and immunological phenotypes. Across donors, most TCR sequences were observed very rarely, whereas some public TCRs were present in many individuals. A later genetic analysis associated a missense DCLRE1C variant with V-gene and J-gene trimming of TCR beta chains, and an independent cohort replicated the association. The presence/absence analyses assumed that sequencing depth was roughly uniform across donors, and that assumption may not be true. The cohort was sequenced for TCR beta chains only, and without alpha or paired-chain data the features that could be detected were limited.

Here V drops 1 base and J drops 3 bases, and the junction holds 15 bases not matched to any gene. The CDR3 contains 18 residues, cysteine and phenylalanine counted. Only the CDR3 DNA is retained, 54 bases long and in frame from the first base. CDR1 and CDR2, per the germline V gene, are MGHRA and YSYEKL. The protocol used for the library was the immunoSEQ multiplex PCR assay. For the multiplex PCR, a mixture combining 60 forward primers for TCR Vbeta segments and 13 reverse primers for TCR Jbeta segments was used. Amplification of the CDR3 region of rearranged TCR beta genes was performed with a multiplex PCR assay on genomic DNA. Amplified TCR beta libraries were sequenced as 87-base-pair reads on the Illumina HiSeq System. The study's processing was this. A later analysis tallied tens of millions of unique TCR beta chains across the 610 or so repertoires, and approximately 11 million of those chains were shared by two or more donors. A nearest-neighbor algorithm error-corrected the raw reads and collapsed the reads into unique sequences, merging closely related sequences to remove PCR and sequencing errors. V, D and J gene segments were assigned by aligning CDR3 sequences to IMGT reference sequences. Each retained sequence needed at least a six-nucleotide match to both a V gene segment and a J gene segment. Rearrangements were called productive when the CDR3 lacked stop codons and stayed in frame with V and J; all others were non-productive. CDR3 was defined by IMGT convention, running from the second conserved V-encoded cysteine to the conserved J-encoded phenylalanine. Sequences without an unambiguous match to a single V gene segment were excluded from the earlier analysis of a few hundred of the donors. An earlier analysis of several hundred of the donors called V segments functional above 56.7% productive rearrangements and segregating when the between-donor standard deviation exceeded 5%. To diagnose cytomegalovirus status from the catalog of TCR beta chain sequences, a statistical classification framework was built. A later analysis assigned V and J genes by comparing TCR nucleotide sequences with IMGT/GENE-DB human TR gene sequences. The TCRdist pipeline was used in a later analysis to assign CDR3 sequences and most-parsimonious VDJ recombination scenarios. In a later analysis, every TCR beta chain was defined by the combination of its CDR3 amino acid sequence and its V-gene family, and reads without a unique V-gene family were dropped. A later analysis removed roughly 590 highly shared, low-generation-probability nucleotide sequences to deal with suspected cross-contamination and a sequencing artifact. In a later analysis, a clonal expansion index for each public chain was calculated from normalized within-repertoire ranks of inferred template counts. A later analysis computed generation probabilities with a VDJ recombination model fitted to out-of-frame rearrangements, and checked the results against IGoR. In a later analysis, hypergeometric tests were used to score TCR-TCR, TCR-HLA and TCR-CMV co-occurrence, with a repertoire-size bias correction applied to TCR pairs. A later analysis estimated false discovery rates by permuting HLA or CMV assignments 20 times. In a later analysis, co-occurring TCRs were grouped using DBSCAN, and TCRdist sequence similarity was added for clustering within HLA-allele-positive subsets. Repertoires with fewer than 30,000 or more than 120,000 public chains were left out of co-occurrence clustering, as were about 5 repertoires with anomalous nucleotide sharing. TCRdb took this table from immuneACCESS and kept in-frame rearrangements with V and J called. Such tables lack part of the clones; where checked against another copy, unresolved V genes explain under half of the gap, and the rest is unexplained. That table furnishes V, J and clone size, whereas the DNA furnished D and trimming. The sample table holds 55,000 to 85,000 clones, of which 70% to 80% were seen once. 7% to 8% of the sample comes from the top ten.

In the case of this clone: The specificity of this receptor is unknown. Per-nucleotide qualities are absent, and no much larger clonotype sits a single base away.

In total, about 650 healthy bone marrow donors made up the cohort. At the time of sampling, every cohort member was nominally healthy, though immune exposures that went unrecorded were likely present. The donor was CMV seropositive and was included in the group of some 290 seropositive cohort members. A peripheral blood sample was collected from each donor, and TCR beta sequencing was performed on peripheral blood mononuclear cells. Genomic DNA was extracted from the blood cell samples with the Qiagen DNeasy Blood Extraction Kit. This TCR came from a man younger than 35 in good health and CMV-seropositive. The sequence is built from TRBV4-1 and TRBJ2-7; TRBD1 agrees with 7 junctional bases. Sequenced input: PBMCs. The DNA reads TGCGCCAGCAGCCAAGGGTTGGGGACAGAACCTATCATCTACGAGCAGTACTTC. Its protein reads: CASSQGLGTEPIIYEQYF.